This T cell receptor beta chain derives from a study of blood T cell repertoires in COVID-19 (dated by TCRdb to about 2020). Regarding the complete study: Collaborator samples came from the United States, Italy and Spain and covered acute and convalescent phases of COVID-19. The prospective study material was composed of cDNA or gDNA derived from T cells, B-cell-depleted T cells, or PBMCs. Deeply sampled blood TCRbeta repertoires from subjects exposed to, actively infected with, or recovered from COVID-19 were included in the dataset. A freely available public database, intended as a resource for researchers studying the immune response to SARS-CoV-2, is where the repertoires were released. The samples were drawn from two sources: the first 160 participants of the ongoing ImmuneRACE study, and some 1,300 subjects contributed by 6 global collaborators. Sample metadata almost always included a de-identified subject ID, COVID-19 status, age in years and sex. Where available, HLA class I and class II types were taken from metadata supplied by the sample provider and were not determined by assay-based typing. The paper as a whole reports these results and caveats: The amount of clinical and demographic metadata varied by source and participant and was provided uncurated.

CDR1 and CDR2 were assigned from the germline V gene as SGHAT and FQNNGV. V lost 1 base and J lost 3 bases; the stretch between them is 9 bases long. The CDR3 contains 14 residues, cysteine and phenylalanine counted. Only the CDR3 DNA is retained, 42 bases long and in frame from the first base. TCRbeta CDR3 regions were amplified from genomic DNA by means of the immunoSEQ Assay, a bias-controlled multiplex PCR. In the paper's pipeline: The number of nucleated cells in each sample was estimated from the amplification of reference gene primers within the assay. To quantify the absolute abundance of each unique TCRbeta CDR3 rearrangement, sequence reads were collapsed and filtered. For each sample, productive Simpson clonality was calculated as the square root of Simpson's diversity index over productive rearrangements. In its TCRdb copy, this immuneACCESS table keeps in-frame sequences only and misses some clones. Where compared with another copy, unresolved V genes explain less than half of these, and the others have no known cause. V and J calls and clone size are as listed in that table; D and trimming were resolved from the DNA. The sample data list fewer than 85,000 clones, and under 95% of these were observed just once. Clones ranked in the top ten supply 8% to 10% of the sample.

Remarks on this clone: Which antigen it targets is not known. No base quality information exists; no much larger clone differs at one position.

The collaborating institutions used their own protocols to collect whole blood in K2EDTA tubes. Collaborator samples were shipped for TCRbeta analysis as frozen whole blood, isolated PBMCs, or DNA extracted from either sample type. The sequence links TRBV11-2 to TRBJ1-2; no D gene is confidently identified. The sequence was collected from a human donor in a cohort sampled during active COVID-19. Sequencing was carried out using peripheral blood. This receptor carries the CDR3 CASSLVRGDYGYTF. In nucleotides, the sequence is TGTGCCAGCAGCTTAGTCCGGGGTGACTATGGCTACACCTTC. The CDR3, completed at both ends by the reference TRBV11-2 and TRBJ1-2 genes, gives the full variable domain EAGVAQSPRYKIIEKRQSVAFWCNPISGHATLYWYQQILGQGPKLLIQFQNNGVVDDSQLPKDRFSAERLKGVDSTLKIQPAKLEDSAVYLCASSLVRGDYGYTFGSGTRLTVV.